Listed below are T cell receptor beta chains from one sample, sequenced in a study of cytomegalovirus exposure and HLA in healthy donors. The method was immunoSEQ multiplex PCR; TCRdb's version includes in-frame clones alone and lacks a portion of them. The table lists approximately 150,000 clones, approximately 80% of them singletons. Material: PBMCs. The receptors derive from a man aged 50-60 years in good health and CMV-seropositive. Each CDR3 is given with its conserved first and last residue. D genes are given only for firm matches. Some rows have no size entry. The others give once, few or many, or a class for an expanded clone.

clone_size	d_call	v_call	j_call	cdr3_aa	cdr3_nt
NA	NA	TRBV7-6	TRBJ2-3	CASSPGGWTDTQYF	TGTGCCAGCAGCCCCGGAGGGTGGACAGATACGCAGTATTTT
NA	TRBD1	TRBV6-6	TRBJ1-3	CASSKDRDGNTIYF	TGTGCCAGCAGTAAGGACAGGGATGGAAACACCATATATTTT
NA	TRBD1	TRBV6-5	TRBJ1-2	CASSMRDRNNYGYTF	TGTGCCAGCAGCATGAGGGACAGGAATAACTATGGCTACACCTTC
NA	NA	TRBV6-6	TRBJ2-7	CASSSPAQGLPLEQYF	TGTGCCAGCAGTTCCCCGGCCCAGGGTTTGCCCCTCGAGCAGTACTTC
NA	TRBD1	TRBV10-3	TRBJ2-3	CATAGQAGPDTQYF	TGTGCCACAGCTGGACAGGCAGGACCAGATACGCAGTATTTT
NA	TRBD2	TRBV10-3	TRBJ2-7	CATKGLDIAEQYF	TGTGCCACAAAGGGACTAGACATTGCCGAGCAGTACTTC
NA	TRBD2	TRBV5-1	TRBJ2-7	CASSLGGLAGDREQYF	TGCGCCAGCAGCTTGGGGGGACTAGCGGGAGATCGCGAGCAGTACTTC
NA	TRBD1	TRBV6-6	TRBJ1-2	CASSWLGGGGYTF	TGTGCCAGCAGTTGGCTAGGGGGCGGCGGCTACACCTTC
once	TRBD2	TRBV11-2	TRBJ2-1	CASSFPSSGSEFF	TGTGCCAGCAGCTTTCCATCTAGCGGTTCGGAGTTCTTC
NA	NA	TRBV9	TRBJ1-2	CASSVGSNYGYTF	TGTGCCAGCAGCGTAGGGAGTAACTATGGCTACACCTTC
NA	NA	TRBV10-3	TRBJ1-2	CAIKGQGAYGYTF	TGTGCCATCAAAGGGCAGGGTGCCTATGGCTACACCTTC
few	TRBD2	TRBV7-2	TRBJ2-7	CASSTRTSGSYEQYF	TGTGCCAGCAGCACAAGGACTAGCGGATCCTACGAGCAGTACTTC
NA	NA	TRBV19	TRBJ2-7	CASSMGSGRVYEQYF	TGTGCCAGTAGTATGGGTAGCGGCAGGGTCTACGAGCAGTACTTC
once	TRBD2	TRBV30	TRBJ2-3	CAWSAKLAGVSDTQYF	TGTGCCTGGAGTGCAAAACTAGCGGGAGTATCAGATACGCAGTATTTT
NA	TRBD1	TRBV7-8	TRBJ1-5	CASSRGQGRSNQPQHF	TGTGCCAGCAGCAGAGGACAGGGACGGAGCAATCAGCCCCAGCATTTT
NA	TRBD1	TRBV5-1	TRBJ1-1	CASSFQTGGWTEAFF	TGCGCCAGCAGCTTCCAAACAGGGGGCTGGACTGAAGCTTTCTTT
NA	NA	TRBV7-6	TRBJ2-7	CASSLGGQGGEQYF	TGTGCCAGCAGCCTAGGGGGGCAGGGCGGCGAGCAGTACTTC
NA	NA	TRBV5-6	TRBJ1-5	CASSRGFQPQHF	TGTGCCAGCAGCAGGGGGTTTCAGCCCCAGCATTTT
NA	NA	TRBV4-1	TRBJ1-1	CASSPDTGTSEAFF	TGCGCCAGCAGCCCAGATACCGGGACTTCTGAAGCTTTCTTT
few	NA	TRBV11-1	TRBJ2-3	CASRVAGTDTQYF	TGTGCCAGCAGGGTAGCGGGCACAGATACGCAGTATTTT
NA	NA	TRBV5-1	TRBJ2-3	CASVPGASQRDTQYF	TGCGCCAGCGTCCCGGGAGCATCTCAGAGGGATACGCAGTATTTT
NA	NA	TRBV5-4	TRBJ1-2	CASSLALEIYGYTF	TGTGCCAGCAGCTTGGCACTGGAGATCTATGGCTACACCTTC
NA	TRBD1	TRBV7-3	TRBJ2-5	CASSQTGGGETQYF	TGTGCCAGCAGCCAAACAGGGGGCGGGGAGACCCAGTACTTC
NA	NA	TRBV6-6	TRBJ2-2	CASTSGLSSNGELFF	TGTGCCAGCACTTCTGGTCTTTCGAGTAACGGGGAGCTGTTTTTT
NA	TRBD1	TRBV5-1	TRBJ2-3	CASSIGQGFGTQYF	TGCGCCAGCAGCATCGGACAGGGGTTTGGTACGCAGTATTTT
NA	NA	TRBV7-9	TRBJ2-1	CASSPPLRGESNEQFF	TGTGCCAGCAGCCCTCCCCTACGCGGAGAGTCCAATGAGCAGTTCTTC
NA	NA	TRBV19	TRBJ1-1	CASSIGLAGTEAFF	TGTGCCAGTAGTATCGGGCTAGCGGGCACTGAAGCTTTCTTT
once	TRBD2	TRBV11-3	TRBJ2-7	CASSRGLAGDEQYF	TGTGCCAGCAGTCGTGGACTAGCGGGAGACGAGCAGTACTTC
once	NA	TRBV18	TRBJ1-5	CASSPKAGGNQPQHF	TGTGCCAGCTCGCCAAAGGCGGGCGGCAATCAGCCCCAGCATTTT
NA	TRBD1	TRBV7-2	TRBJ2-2	CASSSGQGFSGELFF	TGTGCCAGCAGCTCGGGACAGGGGTTTAGCGGGGAGCTGTTTTTT
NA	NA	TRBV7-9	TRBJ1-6	CALGGTPLHF	TGTGCCCTGGGGGGAACACCCCTCCACTTT
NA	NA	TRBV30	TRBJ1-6	CAWSNGQGYNSPLHF	TGTGCCTGGAGTAATGGGCAGGGTTATAATTCACCCCTCCACTTT
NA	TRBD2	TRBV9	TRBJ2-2	CASSVESGSYTGELFF	TGTGCCAGCAGCGTAGAAAGCGGGAGCTACACCGGGGAGCTGTTTTTT
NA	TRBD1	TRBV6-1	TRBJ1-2	CASSVSSQGRNYGYTF	TGTGCCAGCAGTGTAAGTTCACAGGGGCGGAATTATGGCTACACCTTC
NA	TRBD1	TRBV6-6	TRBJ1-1	CASSYRGTAEAFF	TGTGCCAGCAGTTACCGCGGGACAGCTGAAGCTTTCTTT
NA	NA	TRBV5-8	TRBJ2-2	CASSVGQYTGELFF	TGTGCCAGCAGCGTCGGACAGTACACCGGGGAGCTGTTTTTT
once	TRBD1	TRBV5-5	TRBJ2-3	CASSRGQASTDTQYF	TGTGCCAGCAGCCGGGGACAGGCTAGCACAGATACGCAGTATTTT
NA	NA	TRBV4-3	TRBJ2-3	CASSLGQINTDTQYF	TGCGCCAGCAGCCTCGGACAGATAAACACAGATACGCAGTATTTT
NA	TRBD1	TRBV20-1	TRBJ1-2	CSATGGYGYTF	TGCAGTGCTACAGGGGGCTATGGCTACACCTTC
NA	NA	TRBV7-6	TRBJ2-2	CASRPGTNTGELFF	TGTGCCAGCAGGCCCGGGACAAACACCGGGGAGCTGTTTTTT
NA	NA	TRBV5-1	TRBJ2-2	CASSSFQGGTGELFF	TGCGCCAGCAGCTCCTTCCAGGGAGGCACCGGGGAGCTGTTTTTT
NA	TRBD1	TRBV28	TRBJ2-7	CASLVRGRREQYF	TGTGCCAGCTTAGTCAGGGGGCGACGTGAGCAGTACTTC
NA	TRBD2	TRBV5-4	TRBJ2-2	CASSIAGTNTGELFF	TGTGCCAGCTCCATAGCGGGGACGAACACCGGGGAGCTGTTTTTT
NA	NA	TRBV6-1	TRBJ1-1	CASSRTKNTEAFF	TGTGCCAGCAGCAGAACCAAGAACACTGAAGCTTTCTTT
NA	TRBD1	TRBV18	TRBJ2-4	CASSPPRGQEFLAKNIQYF	TGTGCCAGCTCACCACCTAGGGGACAGGAATTCCTAGCCAAAAACATTCAGTACTTC
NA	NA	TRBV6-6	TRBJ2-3	CASTYSTDTQYF	TGTGCCAGCACCTACAGCACAGATACGCAGTATTTT
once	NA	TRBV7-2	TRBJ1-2	CASSLGQGGYGYTF	TGTGCCAGCAGCTTAGGGCAGGGCGGCTATGGCTACACCTTC
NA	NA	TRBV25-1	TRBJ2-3	CASSEQSTDTQYF	TGTGCCAGCAGTGAGCAGAGCACAGATACGCAGTATTTT
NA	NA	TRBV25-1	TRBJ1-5	CASSQQSGSDYSNQPQHF	TGTGCCAGCAGTCAACAGTCTGGCAGCGACTATAGCAATCAGCCCCAGCATTTT
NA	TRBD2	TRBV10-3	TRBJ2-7	CAISVLSGGTYEQYF	TGTGCCATCAGTGTACTTAGCGGGGGCACCTACGAGCAGTACTTC
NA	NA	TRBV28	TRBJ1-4	CASSLWRVTPNEKLFF	TGTGCCAGCAGTTTATGGAGGGTCACTCCTAATGAAAAACTGTTTTTT
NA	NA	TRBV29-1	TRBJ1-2	CSAQGSNYGYTF	TGCAGCGCGCAGGGCTCGAACTATGGCTACACCTTC
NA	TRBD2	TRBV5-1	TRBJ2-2	CASSLDPAGSNTGELFF	TGCGCCAGCAGCTTGGATCCAGCGGGATCGAACACCGGGGAGCTGTTTTTT
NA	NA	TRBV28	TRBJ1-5	CASSLQGPNQPQHF	TGTGCCAGCAGTTTACAGGGCCCCAATCAGCCCCAGCATTTT
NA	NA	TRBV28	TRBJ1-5	CASRSGVSNQPQHF	TGTGCCAGCCGGTCCGGAGTTAGCAATCAGCCCCAGCATTTT
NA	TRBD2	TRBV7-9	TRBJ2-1	CASSLLSSGKDEQFF	TGTGCCAGCAGCTTACTTTCTAGCGGGAAGGATGAGCAGTTCTTC
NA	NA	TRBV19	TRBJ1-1	CASSLGPGEAFF	TGTGCCAGTAGTCTGGGGCCAGGTGAAGCTTTCTTT
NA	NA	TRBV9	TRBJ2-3	CASSEGPLGGAQVLGTQYF	TGTGCCAGCAGCGAGGGGCCCTTGGGGGGGGCACAGGTTCTGGGTACGCAGTATTTT
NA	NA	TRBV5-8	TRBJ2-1	CASSLGTGSDDEQFF	TGTGCCAGCAGCTTGGGAACAGGGTCCGACGATGAGCAGTTCTTC
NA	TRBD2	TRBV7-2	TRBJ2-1	CASSLVSLAGGGSQFF	TGTGCCAGCAGCTTAGTGAGTCTAGCGGGGGGAGGGTCCCAGTTCTTC